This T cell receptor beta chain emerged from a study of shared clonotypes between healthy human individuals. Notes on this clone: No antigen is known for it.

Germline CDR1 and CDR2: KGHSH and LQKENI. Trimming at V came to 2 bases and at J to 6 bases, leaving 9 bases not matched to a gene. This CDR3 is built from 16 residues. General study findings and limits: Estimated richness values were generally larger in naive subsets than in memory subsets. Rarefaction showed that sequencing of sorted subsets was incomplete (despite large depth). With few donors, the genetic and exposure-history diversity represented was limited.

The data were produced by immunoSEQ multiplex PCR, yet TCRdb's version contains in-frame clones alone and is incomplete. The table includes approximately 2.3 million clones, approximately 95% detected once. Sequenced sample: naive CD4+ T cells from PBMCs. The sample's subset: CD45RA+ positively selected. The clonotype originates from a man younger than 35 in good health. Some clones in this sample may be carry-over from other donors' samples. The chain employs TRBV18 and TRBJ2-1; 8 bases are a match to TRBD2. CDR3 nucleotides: TGTGCCAGCTCACCATTTCGGCGGGAGGTGGTCAATGAGCAGTTCTTC. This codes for CASSPFRREVVNEQFF. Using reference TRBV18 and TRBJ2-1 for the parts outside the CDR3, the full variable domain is NAGVMQNPRHLVRRRGQEARLRCSPMKGHSHVYWYRQLPEEGLKFMVYLQKENIIDESGMPKERFSAEFPKEGPSILRIQQVVRGDSAAYFCASSPFRREVVNEQFFGPGTRLTVL.